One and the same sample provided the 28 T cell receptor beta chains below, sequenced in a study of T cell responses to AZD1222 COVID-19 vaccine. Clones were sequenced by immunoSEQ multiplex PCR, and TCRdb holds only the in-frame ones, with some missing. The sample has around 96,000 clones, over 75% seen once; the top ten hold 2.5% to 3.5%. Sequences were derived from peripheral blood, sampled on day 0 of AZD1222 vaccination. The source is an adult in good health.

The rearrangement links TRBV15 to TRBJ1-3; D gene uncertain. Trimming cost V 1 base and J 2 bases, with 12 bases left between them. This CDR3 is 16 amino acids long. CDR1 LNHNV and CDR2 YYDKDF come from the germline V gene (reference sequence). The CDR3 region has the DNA TGTGCCACCAGCAGAGCTGGGTCTCGGGCTGGAAACACCATATATTTT. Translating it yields CATSRAGSRAGNTIYF. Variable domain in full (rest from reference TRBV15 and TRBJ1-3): DAMVIQNPRYQVTQFGKPVTLSCSQTLNHNVMYWYQQKSSQAPKLLFHYYDKDFNNEADTPDNFQSRRPNTSFCFLDIRSPGLGDTAMYLCATSRAGSRAGNTIYFGEGSWLTVV.

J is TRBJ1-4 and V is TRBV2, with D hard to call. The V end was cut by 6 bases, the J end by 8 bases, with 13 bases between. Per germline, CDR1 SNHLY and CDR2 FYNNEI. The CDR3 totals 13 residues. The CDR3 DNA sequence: TGTGCCAGCAGGACCCCGCTTCAAGAAAAACTGTTTTTT. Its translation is CASRTPLQEKLFF.

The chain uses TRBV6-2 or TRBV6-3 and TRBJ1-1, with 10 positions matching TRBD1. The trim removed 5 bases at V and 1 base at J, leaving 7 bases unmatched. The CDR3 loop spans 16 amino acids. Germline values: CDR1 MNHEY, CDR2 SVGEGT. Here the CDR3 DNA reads TGTGCCAGCAGTGAGGACAGGGGGTGGACGAACACTGAAGCTTTCTTT. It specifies CASSEDRGWTNTEAFF.

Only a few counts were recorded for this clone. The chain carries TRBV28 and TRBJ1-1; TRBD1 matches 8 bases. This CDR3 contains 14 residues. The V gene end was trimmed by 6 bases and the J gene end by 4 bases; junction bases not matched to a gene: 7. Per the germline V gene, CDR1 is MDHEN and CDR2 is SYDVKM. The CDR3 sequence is CASRSPDRGTEAFF. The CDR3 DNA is TGTGCCAGCAGGTCCCCTGACAGGGGCACTGAAGCTTTCTTT.

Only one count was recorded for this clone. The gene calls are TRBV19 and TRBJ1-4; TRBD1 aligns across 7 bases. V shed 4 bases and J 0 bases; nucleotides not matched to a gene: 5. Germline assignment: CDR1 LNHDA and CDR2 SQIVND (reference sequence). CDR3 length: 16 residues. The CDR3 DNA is TGTGCCAGTAGTAGACAGGGATCCGCAACTAATGAAAAACTGTTTTTT. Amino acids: CASSRQGSATNEKLFF.

The CDR3 region has the DNA TGTGCCAGCAGCTTAGACAGCTATAATTCACCCCTCCACTTT. Encoded protein: CASSLDSYNSPLHF. The chain uses TRBV7-2 and TRBJ1-6; D call uncertain. Germline V gives CDR1 SGHTA, CDR2 FQGNSA. The ends were cut back, 1 base at V and 3 bases at J, with 4 bases in the middle. The CDR3 totals 14 residues.

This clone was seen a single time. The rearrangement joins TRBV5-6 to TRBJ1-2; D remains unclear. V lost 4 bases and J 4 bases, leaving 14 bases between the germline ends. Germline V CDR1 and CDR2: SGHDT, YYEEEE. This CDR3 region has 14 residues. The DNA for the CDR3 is TGTGCCAGCAGCCGCCTCACAGAACCCTATGGCTACACCTTC. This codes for CASSRLTEPYGYTF.

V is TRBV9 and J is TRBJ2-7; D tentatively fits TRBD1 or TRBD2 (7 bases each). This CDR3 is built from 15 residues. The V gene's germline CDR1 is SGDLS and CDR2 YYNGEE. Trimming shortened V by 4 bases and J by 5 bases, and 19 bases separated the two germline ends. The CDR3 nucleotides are TGTGCCAGCAGCCCGAGGGGAGGGGGCGGGGACGAGCAGTACTTC. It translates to CASSPRGGGGDEQYF.

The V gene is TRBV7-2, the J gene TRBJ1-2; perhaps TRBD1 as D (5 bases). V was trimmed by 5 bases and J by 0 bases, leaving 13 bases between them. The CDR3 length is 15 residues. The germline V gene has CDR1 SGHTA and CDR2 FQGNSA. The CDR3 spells CASSRNGAPNYGYTF. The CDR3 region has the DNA TGTGCCAGCAGCCGCAATGGGGCACCTAACTATGGCTACACCTTC.

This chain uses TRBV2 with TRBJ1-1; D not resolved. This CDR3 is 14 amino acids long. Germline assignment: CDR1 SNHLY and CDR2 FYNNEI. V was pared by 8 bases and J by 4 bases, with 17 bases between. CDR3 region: CASLSRWDGTEAFF. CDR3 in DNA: TGTGCCAGCCTCTCGCGGTGGGATGGCACTGAAGCTTTCTTT.

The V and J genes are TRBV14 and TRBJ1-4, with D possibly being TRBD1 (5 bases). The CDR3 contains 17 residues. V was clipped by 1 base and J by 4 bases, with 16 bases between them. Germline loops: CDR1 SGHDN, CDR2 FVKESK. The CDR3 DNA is TGTGCCAGCAGCCAAGGAGTTTTGCAGGGTGTTAATGAAAAACTGTTTTTT. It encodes CASSQGVLQGVNEKLFF.

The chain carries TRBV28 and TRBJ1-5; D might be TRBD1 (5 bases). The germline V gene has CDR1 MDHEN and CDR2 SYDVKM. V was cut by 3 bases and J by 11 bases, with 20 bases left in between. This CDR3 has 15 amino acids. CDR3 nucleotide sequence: TGTGCCAGCAGTTTTTCAACAGGAACTGGTTTGTCCCAGCATTTT. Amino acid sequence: CASSFSTGTGLSQHF.

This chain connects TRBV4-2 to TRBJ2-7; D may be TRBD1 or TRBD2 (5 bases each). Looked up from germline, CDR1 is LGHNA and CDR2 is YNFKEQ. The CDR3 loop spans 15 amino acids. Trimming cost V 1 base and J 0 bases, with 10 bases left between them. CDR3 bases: TGTGCCAGCAGCCAAGCCCCAGGGAGCTCCTACGAGCAGTACTTC. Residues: CASSQAPGSSYEQYF.

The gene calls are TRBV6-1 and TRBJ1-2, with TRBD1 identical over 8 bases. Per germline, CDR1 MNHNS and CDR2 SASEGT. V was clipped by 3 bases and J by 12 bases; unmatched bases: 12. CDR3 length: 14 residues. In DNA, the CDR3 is TGTGCCAGCAGTGACCGGCCCCAGGACAGGGTTAACACCTTC. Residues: CASSDRPQDRVNTF.

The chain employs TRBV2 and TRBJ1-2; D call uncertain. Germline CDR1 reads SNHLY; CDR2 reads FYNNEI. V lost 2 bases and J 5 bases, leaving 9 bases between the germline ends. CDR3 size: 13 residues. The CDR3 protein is CASSELPSYGYTF. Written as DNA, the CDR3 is TGTGCCAGCAGTGAACTTCCTTCTTATGGCTACACCTTC.

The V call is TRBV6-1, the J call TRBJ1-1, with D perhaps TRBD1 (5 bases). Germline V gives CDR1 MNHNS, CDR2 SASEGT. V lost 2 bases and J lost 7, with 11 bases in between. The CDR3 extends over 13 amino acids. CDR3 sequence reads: CASSEIRGFEAFF. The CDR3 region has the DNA TGTGCCAGCAGTGAAATTCGGGGGTTTGAAGCTTTCTTT.

CDR3 in DNA: TGTGCCAGCAGCTTAAGGGGCGACGGTAGGGGATGGACAGATACGCAGTATTTT. Amino acid sequence: CASSLRGDGRGWTDTQYF. This chain links TRBV7-3 with TRBJ2-3; D is possibly TRBD1 (5 bases). The CDR3 spans 18 residues. Trimming took 1 base from V and 3 from J, leaving 20 bases between them. The germline CDR1 and CDR2 sequences are SGHTA and FQGTGA.

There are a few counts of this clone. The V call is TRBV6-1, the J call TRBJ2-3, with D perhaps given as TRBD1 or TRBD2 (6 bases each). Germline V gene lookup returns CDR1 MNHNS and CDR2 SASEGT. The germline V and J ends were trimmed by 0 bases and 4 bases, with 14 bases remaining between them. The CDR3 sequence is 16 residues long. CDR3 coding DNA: TGTGCCAGCAGTGAAGCGTTGGGGGGCTTCGCAGATACGCAGTATTTT. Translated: CASSEALGGFADTQYF.

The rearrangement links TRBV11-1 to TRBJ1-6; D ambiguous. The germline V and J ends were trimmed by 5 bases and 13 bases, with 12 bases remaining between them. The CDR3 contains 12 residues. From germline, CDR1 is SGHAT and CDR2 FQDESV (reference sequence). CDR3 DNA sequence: TGTGCCAGCAGCGTCCCCCCCGGGCCCCTCCACTTT. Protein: CASSVPPGPLHF.

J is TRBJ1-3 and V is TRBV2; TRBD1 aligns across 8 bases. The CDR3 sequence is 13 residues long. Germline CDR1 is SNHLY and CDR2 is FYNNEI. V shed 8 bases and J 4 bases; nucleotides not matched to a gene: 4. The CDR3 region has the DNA TGTGCCAGCTCGGGACAGGCAGGAAACACCATATATTTT. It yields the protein CASSGQAGNTIYF.

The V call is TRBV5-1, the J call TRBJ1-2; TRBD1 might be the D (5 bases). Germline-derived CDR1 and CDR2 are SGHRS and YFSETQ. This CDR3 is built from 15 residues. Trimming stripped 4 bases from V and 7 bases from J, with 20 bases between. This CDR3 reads CASSPGDGTPGGYTF. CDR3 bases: TGCGCCAGCAGCCCGGGGGACGGCACTCCTGGTGGCTACACCTTC. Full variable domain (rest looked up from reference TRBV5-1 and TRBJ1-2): KAGVTQTPRYLIKTRGQQVTLSCSPISGHRSVSWYQQTPGQGLQFLFEYFSETQRNKGNFPGRFSGRQFSNSRSEMNVSTLELGDSALYLCASSPGDGTPGGYTFGSGTRLTVV.

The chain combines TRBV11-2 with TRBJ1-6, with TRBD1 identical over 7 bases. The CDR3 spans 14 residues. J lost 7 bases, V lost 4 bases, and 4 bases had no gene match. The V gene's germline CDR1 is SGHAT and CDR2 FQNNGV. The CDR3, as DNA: TGTGCCAGCAGCTCCTCGACAGGGAATTCACCCCTCCACTTT. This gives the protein CASSSSTGNSPLHF.

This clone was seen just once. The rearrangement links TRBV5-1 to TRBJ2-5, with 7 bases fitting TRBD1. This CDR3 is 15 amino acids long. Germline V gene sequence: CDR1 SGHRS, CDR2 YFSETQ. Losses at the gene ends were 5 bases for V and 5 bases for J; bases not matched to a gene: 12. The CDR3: CASRGKQGFMETQYF. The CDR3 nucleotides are TGCGCCAGCAGGGGGAAACAGGGGTTCATGGAGACCCAGTACTTC.

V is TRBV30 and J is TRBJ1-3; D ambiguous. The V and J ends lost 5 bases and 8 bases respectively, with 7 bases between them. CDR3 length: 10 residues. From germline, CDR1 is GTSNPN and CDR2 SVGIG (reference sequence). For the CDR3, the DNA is TGTGCCTGGGCTAGGGACACCATATATTTT. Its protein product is CAWARDTIYF. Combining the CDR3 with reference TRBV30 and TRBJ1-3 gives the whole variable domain SQTIHQWPATLVQPVGSPLSLECTVEGTSNPNLYWYRQAAGRGLQLLFYSVGIGQISSEVPQNLSASRPQDRQFILSSKKLLLSDSGFYLCAWARDTIYFGEGSWLTVV.

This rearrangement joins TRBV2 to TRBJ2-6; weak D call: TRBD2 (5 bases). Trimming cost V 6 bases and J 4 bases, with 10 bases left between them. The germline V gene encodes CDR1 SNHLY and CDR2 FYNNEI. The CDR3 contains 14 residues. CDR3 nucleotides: TGTGCCAGCAGGAGGGCAGAGGGGGCCAACGTCCTGACTTTC. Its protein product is CASRRAEGANVLTF.

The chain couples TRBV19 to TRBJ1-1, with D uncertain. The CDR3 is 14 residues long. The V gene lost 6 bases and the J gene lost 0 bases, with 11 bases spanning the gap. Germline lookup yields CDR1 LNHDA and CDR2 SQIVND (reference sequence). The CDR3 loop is CASSGRAMNTEAFF. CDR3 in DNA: TGTGCCAGTAGCGGGAGGGCAATGAACACTGAAGCTTTCTTT. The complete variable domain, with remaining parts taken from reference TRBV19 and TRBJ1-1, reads DGGITQSPKYLFRKEGQNVTLSCEQNLNHDAMYWYRQDPGQGLRLIYYSQIVNDFQKGDIAEGYSVSREKKESFPLTVTSAQKNPTAFYLCASSGRAMNTEAFFGQGTRLTVV.

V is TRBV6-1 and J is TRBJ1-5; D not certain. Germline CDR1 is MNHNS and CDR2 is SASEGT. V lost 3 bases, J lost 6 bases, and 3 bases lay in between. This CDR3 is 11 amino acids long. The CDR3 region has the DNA TGTGCCAGCAGTGACCTTCAGCCCCAGCATTTT. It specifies CASSDLQPQHF.

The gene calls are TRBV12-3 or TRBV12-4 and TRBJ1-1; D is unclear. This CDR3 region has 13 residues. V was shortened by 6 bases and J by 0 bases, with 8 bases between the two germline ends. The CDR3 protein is CASRVTVNTEAFF. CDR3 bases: TGTGCCAGCAGAGTGACGGTGAACACTGAAGCTTTCTTT.